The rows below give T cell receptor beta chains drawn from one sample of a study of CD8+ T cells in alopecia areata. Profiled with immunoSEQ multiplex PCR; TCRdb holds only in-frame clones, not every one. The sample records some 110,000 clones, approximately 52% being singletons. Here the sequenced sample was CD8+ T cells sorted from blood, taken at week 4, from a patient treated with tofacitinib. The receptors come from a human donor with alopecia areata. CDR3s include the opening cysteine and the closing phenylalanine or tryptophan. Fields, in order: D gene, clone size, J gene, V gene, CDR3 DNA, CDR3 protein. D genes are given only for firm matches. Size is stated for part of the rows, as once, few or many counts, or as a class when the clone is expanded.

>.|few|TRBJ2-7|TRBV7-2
TGTGCCAGCAGCTTAGCCCCCCCGGCCGAGCAGTACTTC
CASSLAPPAEQYF
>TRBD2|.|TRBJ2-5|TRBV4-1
TGCGCCAGCAGCCACGAATCTAGCGGGGGAGAGACCCAGTACTTC
CASSHESSGGETQYF
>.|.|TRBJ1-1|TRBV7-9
TGTGCCAGCAGCCTTCCGACAGGCCGCCCGCATGAAGCTTTCTTT
CASSLPTGRPHEAFF
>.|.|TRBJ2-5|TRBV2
TGTGCCAGCAGACTGCCCCCCGAAGAGACCCAGTACTTC
CASRLPPEETQYF
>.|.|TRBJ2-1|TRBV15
TGTGCCACCAGCAGAGACCAGCGGAGCTCCTACAATGAGCAGTTCTTC
CATSRDQRSSYNEQFF
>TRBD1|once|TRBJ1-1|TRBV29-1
TGCAGCGTTGCGACAGGGGGCACTGAAGCTTTCTTT
CSVATGGTEAFF
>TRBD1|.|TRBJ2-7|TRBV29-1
TGCAGCGTTGAAATGGACAGGGGGCCCGAGCAGTACTTC
CSVEMDRGPEQYF
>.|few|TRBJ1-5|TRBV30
TGTGCCTGGAGTGACCTCGATCAGCCCCAGCATTTT
CAWSDLDQPQHF
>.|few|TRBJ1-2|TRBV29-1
TGCAGCGTTGAGACAGACCGCTACACCTTC
CSVETDRYTF
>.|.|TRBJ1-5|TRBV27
TGTGCCAGCAGTCCCACCGTAGAGTATCAGCCCCAGCATTTT
CASSPTVEYQPQHF
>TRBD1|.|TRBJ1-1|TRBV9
TGTGCCAGCAGCGACGGGACAGTCAACACTGAAGCTTTCTTT
CASSDGTVNTEAFF
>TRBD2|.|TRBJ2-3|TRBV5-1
TGCGCCAGCAGCTTGGCACTAGCGGGGTCCAGCACAGATACGCAGTATTTT
CASSLALAGSSTDTQYF
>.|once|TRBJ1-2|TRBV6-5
TGTGCCAGCAGCCCCGAGGGGTTAAACTATGGCTACACCTTC
CASSPEGLNYGYTF
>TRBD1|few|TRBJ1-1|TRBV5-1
TGCGCCAGCAGCATTAAACAGGGGGCGAACACTGAAGCTTTCTTT
CASSIKQGANTEAFF
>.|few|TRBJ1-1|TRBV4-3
TGCGCCAGCAGCCAAGACAGGTTTTTAAACACTGAAGCTTTCTTT
CASSQDRFLNTEAFF
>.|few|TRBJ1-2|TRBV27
TGTGCCAGCAGTACTACAGGGAATGGCTACACCTTC
CASSTTGNGYTF
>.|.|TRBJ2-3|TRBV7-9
TGTGCCAGCAGCCCTGTGGATACGCAGTATTTT
CASSPVDTQYF
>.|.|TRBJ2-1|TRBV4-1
TGCGCCAGCAGCCATCGGGACTTAAGCGATGAGCAGTTCTTC
CASSHRDLSDEQFF
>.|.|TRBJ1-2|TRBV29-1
TGCAGCGTTGAACTCGTAGGGCTCTATGGCTACACCTTC
CSVELVGLYGYTF
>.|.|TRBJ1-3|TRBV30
TGTGGGGCAGTCTCTGGAAACACCATATATTTT
CGAVSGNTIYF
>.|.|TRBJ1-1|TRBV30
TGTGCCTGGAGCTATGGGAACACTGAAGCTTTCTTT
CAWSYGNTEAFF
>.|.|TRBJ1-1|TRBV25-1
TGTGCCAGCAGTGAACGCAGGGTGGGGATGAACACTGAAGCTTTCTTT
CASSERRVGMNTEAFF
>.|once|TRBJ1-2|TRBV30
TGTGCCTGGAGTCTCCCCGGGGTTGGGAATGGCTACACCTTC
CAWSLPGVGNGYTF
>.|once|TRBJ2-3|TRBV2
TGTGCCAGCATGGAGTTGGCAGGGGCGTCCGATACGCAGTATTTT
CASMELAGASDTQYF
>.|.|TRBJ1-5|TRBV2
TGTGCCAGCAGGGCCGAGGGGGGTAATCAGCCCCAGCATTTT
CASRAEGGNQPQHF
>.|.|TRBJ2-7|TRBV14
TGTGCCAGCAGCCGGACCTACGAGCAGTACTTC
CASSRTYEQYF
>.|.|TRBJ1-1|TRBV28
TGTGCCAGCAGCTCCAGGGACATCGCGAACACTGAAGCTTTCTTT
CASSSRDIANTEAFF
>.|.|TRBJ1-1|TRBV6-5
TGTGCCAGCAGTTACACTGGCACTGAAGCTTTCTTT
CASSYTGTEAFF
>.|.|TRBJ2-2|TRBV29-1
TGCAGCGTCGACCCGGGAGTCTCGCGAGGGGAGCTGTTTTTT
CSVDPGVSRGELFF
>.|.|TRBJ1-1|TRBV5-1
TGCGCCAGCAGCTTGGATGGAGATACCGAAGCTTTCTTT
CASSLDGDTEAFF
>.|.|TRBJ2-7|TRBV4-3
TGCGCCAGCAGCCAAGATTTCGGGATCTACGAGCAGTACTTC
CASSQDFGIYEQYF
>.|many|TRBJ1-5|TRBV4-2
TGTGCCAGCAGCCAAGATTTTAGGAATAGTTTAAGCAATCAGCCCCAGCATTTT
CASSQDFRNSLSNQPQHF
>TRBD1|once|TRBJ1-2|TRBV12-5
TGTGCTAGTGGTTTGGGCTCTACAGGGGAATATGGCTACACCTTC
CASGLGSTGEYGYTF
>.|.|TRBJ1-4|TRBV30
TGTGCCTGGAGCGCAGACCAGAATGAAAAACTGTTTTTT
CAWSADQNEKLFF
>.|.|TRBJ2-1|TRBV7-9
TGTGCCAGCGGTGGAGCATCCCGCTCCTACAATGAGCAGTTCTTC
CASGGASRSYNEQFF
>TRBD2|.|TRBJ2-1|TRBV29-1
TGCAGCGCCAAAGCGGGGGGGCCTGTTGAGCAGTTCTTC
CSAKAGGPVEQFF
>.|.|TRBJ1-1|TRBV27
TGTGCCAGCGAGGGCATGAACACTGAAGCTTTCTTT
CASEGMNTEAFF
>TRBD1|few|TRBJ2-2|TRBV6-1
TGTGCCAGCAGTGGTACAGGGGGCTCCGGGGAGCTGTTTTTT
CASSGTGGSGELFF
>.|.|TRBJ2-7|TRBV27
TGTGCCAGCAGTTCGGACCTTGGGGCCTACGAGCAGTACTTC
CASSSDLGAYEQYF
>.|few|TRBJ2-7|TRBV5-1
TGCGCCAGCAGCTTGGGGAGCTCCTACGAGCAGTACTTC
CASSLGSSYEQYF
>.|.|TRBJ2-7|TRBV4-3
TGCGCCAGCAGCCTCCGCATCGGACCCTTTCCTACCGAGCAGTACTTC
CASSLRIGPFPTEQYF
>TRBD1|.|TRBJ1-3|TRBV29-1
TGCAGCGTTGGTGCCGGGACAGGGGGGAGTGGAAACACCATATATTTT
CSVGAGTGGSGNTIYF